This TCR beta chain comes out of a study of technical replicates of blood from a few donors. Profiling relied on immunoSEQ multiplex PCR, and the TCRdb table lists in-frame clones only, not all of them. Of tens of thousands of clones in the sample, roughly 94% were seen once. The germline CDR1 and CDR2 sequences are SGHAT and FQNNGV. The V gene lost 5 bases and the J gene lost 3 bases, with 17 bases spanning the gap. There are 16 residues in the CDR3. Sequencing was performed on T cells isolated from PBMCs. The V call is TRBV11-2, the J call TRBJ2-1; D not resolved. This receptor was obtained from a human donor in good health. CDR3 nucleotides: TGTGCCAGCAGCCCCTCCGTGGCGGCCTTCTACAATGAGCAGTTCTTC. It specifies CASSPSVAAFYNEQFF.